Shown below are 18 T cell receptor beta chains from a single sample sequenced in a study of T-cell memory formation after mild COVID-19. Via MiXCR, TCRdb re-called the 5' RACE reads, giving one row per CDR3 protein. This sample has 25,000 to 35,000 distinct CDR3 sequences, with roughly 12% found just once. Sequenced sample: PBMCs or a T cell subset sorted from them (not recorded which). Every receptor here comes from an adult woman who had mild COVID-19 (a few samples of this study predate the infection). Cell type and time point are not known.

This clonotype was recorded at least ten times. The chain recombines TRBV7-2 with TRBJ2-5, with 11 bases identical to TRBD2. CDR1 and CDR2 from the germline V gene are SGHTA and FQGNSA. The CDR3 loop spans 16 amino acids. The V and J ends lost 0 bases and 8 bases, in that order; junction bases with no gene match: 8. This CDR3 is CASSLARTSGSETQYF. The CDR3 region has the DNA TGTGCCAGCAGCTTAGCGCGTACTAGCGGGAGTGAAACCCAGTACTTC.

This clonotype was detected many times. The J gene is TRBJ2-2, the V gene TRBV25-1; 15 bases are a match to TRBD2. Germline V CDR1 and CDR2: MGHDK, SYGVNS. Trimming at V came to 8 bases and at J to 7 bases, leaving 5 bases not matched to a gene. The CDR3 length is 15 residues. Here the CDR3 DNA reads TGTGCCAGCGGGGGACTAGCGGGAGGAAACGGGGAGCTGTTTTTT. This translates into CASGGLAGGNGELFF.

This clonotype occurred many times. CDR3 residues: CASSQDLQRGAYEQYF. The CDR3 nucleotides read TGCGCCAGCAGCCAAGATCTTCAGCGGGGGGCCTACGAGCAGTACTTC. V gene TRBV4-1 combines with J gene TRBJ2-7, with TRBD2 matching 9 bases. V dropped 0 bases and J dropped 2; count of bases not matched to a gene: 5. The germline V gene has CDR1 MGHRA and CDR2 YSYEKL. The CDR3 contains 16 residues.

This clonotype was counted at least ten times. V gene TRBV20-1 combines with J gene TRBJ2-7; D not certain. There are 14 residues in the CDR3. Germline values: CDR1 DFQATT, CDR2 SNEGSKA (reference sequence). The V end lost 1 base, the J end lost 9 bases, and 19 bases lay between the germline ends. Written as DNA, the CDR3 is TGCAGTGCTAGAGGTGGGATGGCCAAAAGTGGGCAGTACTTC. It encodes CSARGGMAKSGQYF.

Many counts were recorded for this clonotype. The chain carries TRBV20-1 and TRBJ2-7; D is possibly TRBD1 (6 bases). This CDR3 is built from 11 residues. V was clipped by 5 bases and J by 2 bases, with 7 bases between them. Germline lookup yields CDR1 DFQATT and CDR2 SNEGSKA (reference sequence). The CDR3 loop is CSAGQTYEQYF. The CDR3 DNA sequence: TGCAGTGCTGGACAGACCTACGAGCAGTACTTC.

This clonotype was recorded at least ten times. The genes are TRBV3-1 and TRBJ1-6, with a tentative D call TRBD1 (6 bases). Germline values: CDR1 LGHDT, CDR2 YNNKEL (reference sequence). V shed 1 base and J shed 4 bases, with 8 bases lying between them. The CDR3 has 15 residues. The CDR3 protein is CASSQGRGYNSPLHF. The CDR3 DNA sequence: TGTGCCAGCAGCCAAGGCAGGGGTTATAATTCACCCCTCCACTTT.

This chain links TRBV24-1 with TRBJ2-1; D possibly uses TRBD1 or TRBD2 (5 bases each). This CDR3 region has 14 residues. The V end was cut by 9 bases, the J end by 0 bases, with 11 bases between. Per germline, CDR1 KGHDR and CDR2 SFDVKD. The CDR3 loop reads CATGDRSSYNEQFF. Here the CDR3 DNA reads TGTGCCACCGGGGACCGCAGCTCCTACAATGAGCAGTTCTTC.

The sample holds many counts of this clonotype. V is TRBV30 and J is TRBJ1-2; D may be TRBD1 (5 bases). With 3 bases removed from V and 6 bases from J, the gap between germline ends came to 17 bases. CDR1 and CDR2 (germline): GTSNPN, SVGIG (reference sequence). There are 14 residues in the CDR3. CDR3: CAWRLRDTWDGYTF. The CDR3 DNA follows: TGTGCCTGGAGACTCAGGGATACATGGGATGGCTACACCTTC. Together with reference TRBV30 and TRBJ1-2, the CDR3 gives the full variable domain: SQTIHQWPATLVQPVGSPLSLECTVEGTSNPNLYWYRQAAGRGLQLLFYSVGIGQISSEVPQNLSASRPQDRQFILSSKKLLLSDSGFYLCAWRLRDTWDGYTFGSGTRLTVV.

This clonotype showed up many times. The chain uses TRBV9 and TRBJ2-1, with a possible D match to TRBD1 (5 bases). Trimming cost V 1 base and J 4 bases, with 9 bases left between them. Germline V gene lookup returns CDR1 SGDLS and CDR2 YYNGEE. This CDR3 comprises 14 residues. Written as DNA, the CDR3 is TGTGCCAGCAGCGTACATACAGGATACAATGAGCAGTTCTTC. This gives the protein CASSVHTGYNEQFF.

This chain uses TRBV18 with TRBJ2-3; 7 bases map to TRBD1. Germline V gives CDR1 KGHSH, CDR2 LQKENI. The CDR3 runs to 16 residues. V lost 1 base, J lost 1 base, and 5 bases stayed unmatched. CDR3 loop: CASSPRRDSRTDTQYF. The CDR3 bases are TGTGCCAGCTCACCACGCCGGGACAGCCGCACAGATACGCAGTATTTT. Variable domain in full (rest from reference TRBV18 and TRBJ2-3): NAGVMQNPRHLVRRRGQEARLRCSPMKGHSHVYWYRQLPEEGLKFMVYLQKENIIDESGMPKERFSAEFPKEGPSILRIQQVVRGDSAAYFCASSPRRDSRTDTQYFGPGTRLTVL.

This clonotype has ten or more counts. V usage is TRBV30 and J usage is TRBJ2-7; unclear D gene. Trimming shortened V by 2 bases and J by 3 bases, and 8 bases separated the two germline ends. The CDR3 loop spans 12 amino acids. The germline CDR1 and CDR2 sequences are GTSNPN and SVGIG (reference sequence). The CDR3 region is CAWSLGFYEQYF. The DNA of the CDR3 is TGTGCCTGGAGTCTCGGCTTCTACGAGCAGTACTTC. Full variable domain (missing parts from reference TRBV30 and TRBJ2-7): SQTIHQWPATLVQPVGSPLSLECTVEGTSNPNLYWYRQAAGRGLQLLFYSVGIGQISSEVPQNLSASRPQDRQFILSSKKLLLSDSGFYLCAWSLGFYEQYFGPGTRLTVT.

In its sample, this clonotype was seen many times. The chain carries TRBV5-1 and TRBJ2-4, with 7 positions matching TRBD1. This CDR3 is built from 13 residues. The germline V gene encodes CDR1 SGHRS and CDR2 YFSETQ. The V and J ends lost 6 bases and 2 bases, in that order; junction bases with no gene match: 2. The CDR3 DNA sequence: TGCGCCAGCACGACAGGGACCAAAAACATTCAGTACTTC. This codes for CASTTGTKNIQYF.

This clonotype appeared many times. The chain recombines TRBV7-2 with TRBJ2-7; D not certain. CDR1 and CDR2 from the germline V gene are SGHTA and FQGNSA. The ends were cut back, 4 bases at V and 4 bases at J, with 8 bases in the middle. The length of the CDR3 is 12 residues. Here the CDR3 DNA reads TGTGCCAGCAGCTCCGGCCCATACGAGCAGTACTTC. It is translated as CASSSGPYEQYF.

This clonotype has ten or more counts. The J gene is TRBJ1-2, the V gene TRBV4-1; TRBD1 matches 7 bases. With V trimmed by 1 base and J by 4 bases, 6 bases remained unmatched. This CDR3 region has 15 residues. The germline CDR1 and CDR2 sequences are MGHRA and YSYEKL. The CDR3 loop reads CASSQAVTGLYGYTF. CDR3 in DNA: TGCGCCAGCAGCCAAGCGGTGACAGGGCTCTATGGCTACACCTTC.

The V and J genes are TRBV4-1 and TRBJ2-1; 8 positions agree with TRBD1. V shed 4 bases and J 7 bases; nucleotides not matched to a gene: 6. The V gene's germline CDR1 is MGHRA and CDR2 YSYEKL. CDR3 size: 14 residues. CDR3 region: CASSPTGQVNEQFF. DNA for the CDR3: TGCGCCAGCAGCCCTACGGGACAGGTAAATGAGCAGTTCTTC.

This clonotype came up many times. V usage is TRBV20-1 and J usage is TRBJ2-1; 13 bases match TRBD2. This CDR3 has 19 residues. V was clipped by 5 bases and J by 0 bases; unmatched bases: 13. In germline, CDR1 is DFQATT, CDR2 SNEGSKA (reference sequence). Here the CDR3 reads CSAPGRLAGGPSSYNEQFF. Here the CDR3 DNA reads TGCAGTGCTCCCGGTCGACTAGCGGGAGGCCCCAGCTCCTACAATGAGCAGTTCTTC.

In this sample, this clonotype turned up many times. CDR3 protein: CASSPAGRAQPQHF. The CDR3 coding sequence is TGTGCCAGTAGTCCTGCTGGGAGGGCCCAGCCCCAGCATTTT. J is TRBJ1-5 and V is TRBV19; no definite D call. The germline V gene has CDR1 LNHDA and CDR2 SQIVND (reference sequence). CDR3 length: 14 residues. V lost 5 bases and J lost 7, with 15 bases in between.

This clonotype was recorded only once. The rearrangement uses TRBV5-1 and TRBJ2-6; 7 bases agree with TRBD2. Germline V gene lookup returns CDR1 SGHRS and CDR2 YFSETQ. J gave up 1 base and V 7 bases, and 11 bases lay outside the gene matches. This CDR3 contains 17 residues. The DNA of the CDR3 is TGCGCCAGCTCCCAAAGGACGGGACTATCTGGGGCCAACGTCCTGACTTTC. The encoded protein is CASSQRTGLSGANVLTF.